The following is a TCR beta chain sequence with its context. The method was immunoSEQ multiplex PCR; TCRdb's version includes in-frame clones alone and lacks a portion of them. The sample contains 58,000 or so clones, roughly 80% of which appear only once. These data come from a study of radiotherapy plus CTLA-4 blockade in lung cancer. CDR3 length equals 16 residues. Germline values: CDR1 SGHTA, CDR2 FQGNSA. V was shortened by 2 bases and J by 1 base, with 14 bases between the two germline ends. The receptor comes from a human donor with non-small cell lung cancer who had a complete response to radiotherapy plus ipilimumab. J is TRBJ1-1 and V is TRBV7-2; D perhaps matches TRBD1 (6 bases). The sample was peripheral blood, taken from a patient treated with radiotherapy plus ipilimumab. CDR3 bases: TGTGCCAGCAGCTTACAGCAGGGGCGAGGGAACACTGAAGCTTTCTTT. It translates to CASSLQQGRGNTEAFF.